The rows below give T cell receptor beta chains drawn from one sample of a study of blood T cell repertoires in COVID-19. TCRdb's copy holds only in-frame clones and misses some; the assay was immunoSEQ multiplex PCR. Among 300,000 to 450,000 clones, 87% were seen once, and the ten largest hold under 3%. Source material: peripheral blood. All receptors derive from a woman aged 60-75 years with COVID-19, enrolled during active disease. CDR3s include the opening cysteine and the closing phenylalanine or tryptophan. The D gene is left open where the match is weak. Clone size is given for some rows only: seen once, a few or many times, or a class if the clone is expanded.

TGTGCCAGCAGTGAAGCCGTGGGGCTCCTTAACTATGGCTACACCTTC	CASSEAVGLLNYGYTF	.	TRBV6-1	TRBJ1-2	.
TGTGCCAGCAGCGCAGCCTCCGGGACAACCTATAATTCACCCCTCCACTTT	CASSAASGTTYNSPLHF	.	TRBV5-4	TRBJ1-6	.
TGTGCCAGCAGACTCCGTGGACTCGTCACAGATACGCAGTATTTT	CASRLRGLVTDTQYF	.	TRBV3-1/TRBV3-2	TRBJ2-3	.
TGTGCCAGCAGCTTGAGGGGGCGAGTAAACGAGCAGTACTTC	CASSLRGRVNEQYF	.	TRBV5-4	TRBJ2-7	TRBD1
TGCGCCAGCAGCCCACTTGGGGGGGGCAATCAGCCCCAGCATTTT	CASSPLGGGNQPQHF	.	TRBV5-1	TRBJ1-5	.
TGTGCCAGCAGCCCATCCCGGGACAGGGGATCATTAGGTGAGCAGTTCTTC	CASSPSRDRGSLGEQFF	once	TRBV5-6	TRBJ2-1	TRBD1
TGTGCCAGCAGCCCGACAGGGGGGAATTCACCCCTCCACTTT	CASSPTGGNSPLHF	.	TRBV5-5	TRBJ1-6	TRBD1
TGTGCCAGCAGCGTAGCTCCCGGGTGGAGCTACACCTTC	CASSVAPGWSYTF	.	TRBV9	TRBJ1-2	.
TGTGCCAGCAGCTCCGCGGGGGCAGGTAACACTGAAGCTTTCTTT	CASSSAGAGNTEAFF	.	TRBV11-3	TRBJ1-1	.
TGTGCCAGCAGTTACTCGGACAGGGCTCTCTATGGCTACACCTTC	CASSYSDRALYGYTF	.	TRBV6-6	TRBJ1-2	TRBD1
TGTGCCATCAGTGAATTTGTAGATCGGAGCTCCTATAATTCACCCCTCCACTTT	CAISEFVDRSSYNSPLHF	.	TRBV10-3	TRBJ1-6	.
TGTGCCAGCAGTTCGGAGACGAACGAGCAGTTCTTC	CASSSETNEQFF	.	TRBV28	TRBJ2-1	.
TGTGCCAGTAGTAGTGGACACCTTGGCTACACCTTC	CASSSGHLGYTF	.	TRBV19	TRBJ1-2	.
TGCAGCGTTAAACGGGACTTTGAAGGGGAGCTGTTTTTT	CSVKRDFEGELFF	.	TRBV29-1	TRBJ2-2	.
TGTGCCAGCAGCCTCGGTACAGGAGTGACCTACGAGCAGTACTTC	CASSLGTGVTYEQYF	.	TRBV7-9	TRBJ2-7	.
TGTGCCAGCAGCCAGGCCGGGGGGGCAACTGCTGGCTACACCTTC	CASSQAGGATAGYTF	.	TRBV14	TRBJ1-2	.
TGTGCCAGCAGTACGCGGGACGGCCACACCGGGGAGCTGTTTTTT	CASSTRDGHTGELFF	.	TRBV6-5	TRBJ2-2	.
TGTGCCAGCAGCCGGAGGGGTACCGCCGGAGGGGAGCTGTTTTTT	CASSRRGTAGGELFF	.	TRBV7-2	TRBJ2-2	.
TGTGCCAACAACCAGGAAGATAATTCACCCCTCCACTTT	CANNQEDNSPLHF	once	TRBV27	TRBJ1-6	.
TGTGCCAGCAGCTTTTCCAGCGGAGGGGGCGCAGATACGCAGTATTTT	CASSFSSGGGADTQYF	.	TRBV11-1	TRBJ2-3	.
TGTGCCAGCAGCTTAAAGGGTAGGCAGGGTCAAGCTTTCTTT	CASSLKGRQGQAFF	.	TRBV7-8	TRBJ1-1	.
TGTGCCAGCAGTTTTTGGCAGAACTATGGCTACACCTTC	CASSFWQNYGYTF	.	TRBV27	TRBJ1-2	.
TGTGCCAGCAGTTACGGACTCTCTGGAAACACCATATATTTT	CASSYGLSGNTIYF	few	TRBV6-5	TRBJ1-3	.
TGTGCCAGCAGCTTCTCCACGCGGGGGCACCTCAACACCGGGGAGCTGTTTTTT	CASSFSTRGHLNTGELFF	.	TRBV5-8	TRBJ2-2	.
TGTGCCAGCAGCCAAGATAATACGGTACTTAACTATGGCTACACCTTC	CASSQDNTVLNYGYTF	.	TRBV4-2	TRBJ1-2	.
TGTGCCAGCTCACCAGGGACAGGGGTCACTGAAGCTTTCTTT	CASSPGTGVTEAFF	.	TRBV18	TRBJ1-1	TRBD1
TGTGCCATCAGCCTTGACAGGGGCAATGAGCAGTTCTTC	CAISLDRGNEQFF	.	TRBV10-3	TRBJ2-1	TRBD1
TGTGCCAGTAGTGGGGGGACGTTGAACACCGGGGAGCTGTTTTTT	CASSGGTLNTGELFF	.	TRBV19	TRBJ2-2	.
TGTGCCAGCAGCTTAAACCAGGGGCCTGAAGCTTTCTTT	CASSLNQGPEAFF	.	TRBV7-9	TRBJ1-1	.
TGTGCCAGCAGCCAATCTGAGACGTGGCGGGGGGGCCGTAGGGAGCAGTACTTC	CASSQSETWRGGRREQYF	.	TRBV3-1/TRBV3-2	TRBJ2-7	TRBD2
TGTGCCAGCTCCTCGTGGCAGGGGGAGCAGTATTTT	CASSSWQGEQYF	.	TRBV18	TRBJ2-3	TRBD1
TGTGCCAGCAGTTTATACGGAGTCACTGGTGACACCATATATTTT	CASSLYGVTGDTIYF	.	TRBV28	TRBJ1-3	.
TGTGCCAGTAACGCGAGGACAGGGGGGTACAATGAGCAGTTCTTC	CASNARTGGYNEQFF	.	TRBV19	TRBJ2-1	TRBD1
TGTGCCAGCAGTGCAGACAGAGGCAATTCACCCCTCCACTTT	CASSADRGNSPLHF	.	TRBV6-2/TRBV6-3	TRBJ1-6	.
TGTGCCAGCGCCCTGGGCGGGCGTTCACCCCTCCACTTT	CASALGGRSPLHF	.	TRBV3-1/TRBV3-2	TRBJ1-6	.
TGTGCCAGCTCACCCTTAGGGGGACAGAGCTACGAGCAGTACTTC	CASSPLGGQSYEQYF	once	TRBV18	TRBJ2-7	TRBD1